A single sample is the source of the 7 T cell receptor beta chains below, sequenced in a study of tumor T cells in aggressive B-cell lymphoma. The data were produced by immunoSEQ multiplex PCR, yet TCRdb's version contains in-frame clones alone and is incomplete. The data hold 2,000 to 2,500 clones, with 70% to 85% observed a single time. Sequenced input: tumor tissue. These receptors originate from an adult with diffuse large B cell lymphoma.

The sample holds one count of this clone. The gene calls are TRBV28 and TRBJ2-7; TRBD1 aligns across 9 bases. The V gene's germline CDR1 is MDHEN and CDR2 SYDVKM. Trimming took 6 bases from V and 6 from J; bases not matched to a gene: 9. CDR3 length: 14 amino acids. The CDR3 reads CASRPPGQGLEQYF. In nucleotides, the CDR3 is TGTGCCAGCAGGCCGCCGGGACAGGGTCTCGAGCAGTACTTC. Variable domain in full (rest from reference TRBV28 and TRBJ2-7): DVKVTQSSRYLVKRTGEKVFLECVQDMDHENMFWYRQDPGLGLRLIYFSYDVKMKEKGDIPEGYSVSREKKERFSLILESASTNQTSMYLCASRPPGQGLEQYFGPGTRLTVT.

This chain uses TRBV28 with TRBJ2-3; D might be TRBD1 (6 bases). Germline V gives CDR1 MDHEN, CDR2 SYDVKM. This CDR3 comprises 16 residues. V was clipped by 5 bases and J by 0 bases, with 15 bases between them. The CDR3 region is CASSGPDRISTDTQYF. The CDR3 DNA sequence: TGTGCCAGCAGTGGACCCGACAGGATTAGCACAGATACGCAGTATTTT.

Only one count was recorded for this clone. The chain recombines TRBV5-1 with TRBJ2-5; TRBD2 matches at 8 bases. Germline V CDR1 and CDR2: SGHRS, YFSETQ. The length of the CDR3 is 15 residues. V trimming: 1 base; J trimming: 5 bases; junction bases outside the gene matches: 7. CDR3 sequence (DNA): TGCGCCAGCAGCTTGACTAGCGGAGCACGGGAGACCCAGTACTTC. This gives the protein CASSLTSGARETQYF.

CDR3 sequence reads: CASNLQGANVLTF. The DNA for the CDR3 is TGCGCCAGCAACTTACAGGGGGCCAACGTCCTGACTTTC. The J gene is TRBJ2-6, the V gene TRBV5-1, with D uncertain. CDR3 size: 13 residues. V lost 6 bases and J 4 bases, leaving 8 bases between the germline ends. Germline lookup yields CDR1 SGHRS and CDR2 YFSETQ.

V and J are TRBV10-3 and TRBJ1-1, with 7 nucleotides matching TRBD1. J was trimmed by 1 base and V by 6 bases; bases with no gene match: 5. Germline CDR1 and CDR2: ENHRY and SYGVKD. This CDR3 has 14 amino acids. CDR3 nucleotides: TGTGCCATCAGGACTGGACAGGCGAACACTGAAGCTTTCTTT. Residues: CAIRTGQANTEAFF.

V usage is TRBV28 and J usage is TRBJ2-3, with D unclear. Germline CDR1 MDHEN, CDR2 SYDVKM. V was pared by 5 bases and J by 4 bases, with 10 bases between. The CDR3 extends over 13 amino acids. The CDR3 is CASSLPGPDTQYF. CDR3 DNA sequence: TGTGCCAGCAGTCTCCCAGGCCCAGATACGCAGTATTTT.

The chain recombines TRBV29-1 with TRBJ2-1, with TRBD2 matching 12 bases. The CDR3 extends over 13 amino acids. The junction had 7 bases not matched to a gene; V was cut back by 7 bases and J by 9 bases. Germline CDR1 and CDR2: SQVTM and ANQGSEA. The CDR3 spells CSGGLAGIGEQFF. CDR3 nucleotides: TGCAGCGGTGGACTAGCGGGAATTGGTGAGCAGTTCTTC.